Below, 28 T cell receptor beta chains from the same sample are listed, as sequenced in a study of blood T cell repertoires in COVID-19. Method: immunoSEQ multiplex PCR; TCRdb's copy keeps in-frame clones and lacks some. The data contain roughly 310,000 clones, 75% to 90% of them singletons. The specimen was PBMCs or T cells enriched from blood (not recorded which). The receptors stem from a woman in her forties who had recovered from COVID-19.

The gene calls are TRBV7-9 and TRBJ1-1; 10 bases are shared with TRBD1. CDR3 size: 13 residues. Trimming cost V 1 base and J 8 bases; bases outside gene matches: 1. Germline-derived CDR1 and CDR2 are SEHNR and FQNEAQ (reference sequence). The DNA for the CDR3 is TGTGCCAGCAGCTTAGAGGGACAGGGGGAAGCTTTCTTT. This codes for CASSLEGQGEAFF.

The V gene is TRBV4-2, the J gene TRBJ2-1; 7 bases match TRBD2. Germline CDR1 is LGHNA and CDR2 is YNFKEQ. The V and J ends lost 1 base and 8 bases, in that order; junction bases with no gene match: 5. The CDR3 has 14 amino acids. CDR3 residues: CASSQGASGDEQFF. The CDR3 DNA sequence: TGTGCCAGCAGCCAAGGCGCTAGCGGAGATGAGCAGTTCTTC.

The chain has TRBV5-1 and TRBJ2-2; TRBD1 aligns across 10 bases. This CDR3 comprises 15 residues. CDR1 and CDR2 from the germline V gene are SGHRS and YFSETQ. V was clipped by 2 bases and J by 6 bases; unmatched bases: 4. The CDR3 region has the DNA TGCGCCAGCAGCTTCCGGGACAGGGGATCCGGGGAGCTGTTTTTT. Its translation: CASSFRDRGSGELFF.

In regard to this clone: Other DNA sequences of this sample code for an identical CDR3. The chain is built from TRBV6-5 and TRBJ2-7; 8 bases fit TRBD1. Germline V gene lookup returns CDR1 MNHEY and CDR2 SVGAGI. There are 12 residues in the CDR3. The V and J ends lost 6 bases and 3 bases, in that order; junction bases with no gene match: 1. The CDR3 reads CASRTGGYEQYF. DNA for the CDR3: TGTGCCAGCAGAACAGGGGGCTACGAGCAGTACTTC.

The chain links TRBV3-1 (or the pseudogene TRBV3-2) to TRBJ2-5; possible D gene TRBD1, 5 bases. Germline CDR1 is LGHDT and CDR2 is YNNKEL (reference sequence). CDR3 length: 16 amino acids. V was trimmed by 0 bases and J by 5 bases, leaving 16 bases between them. CDR3: CASSQDGASTLETQYF. The CDR3 DNA reads TGTGCCAGCAGCCAAGATGGGGCTAGTACCCTCGAGACCCAGTACTTC.

The CDR3 DNA reads TGTGCCTGGAGTGGACAGGGGCCCTATAATTCACCCCTCCACTTT. Residues: CAWSGQGPYNSPLHF. The gene calls are TRBV30 and TRBJ1-6; 8 bases match TRBD1. The trim removed 1 base at V and 2 bases at J, leaving 1 base unmatched. CDR3 length equals 15 residues. The germline V gene has CDR1 GTSNPN and CDR2 SVGIG (reference sequence).

This rearrangement joins TRBV19 to TRBJ2-7; 7 bases map to TRBD2. Germline loops: CDR1 LNHDA, CDR2 SQIVND (reference sequence). The V and J ends lost 3 bases and 2 bases, in that order; junction bases with no gene match: 1. The CDR3 has 13 amino acids. CDR3 sequence (DNA): TGTGCCAGTAGTATTGCGGGGGCCTACGAGCAGTACTTC. Amino acid sequence: CASSIAGAYEQYF.

The genes are TRBV2 and TRBJ1-5; TRBD1 aligns across 9 bases. The germline CDR1 and CDR2 sequences are SNHLY and FYNNEI. Trimming at V came to 8 bases and at J to 2 bases, leaving 13 bases not matched to a gene. The CDR3 loop spans 17 amino acids. CDR3 DNA: TGTGCCAGCCTCGGGCCTAACAGGGGGCAAGGCAATCAGCCCCAGCATTTT. Its translation: CASLGPNRGQGNQPQHF.

The CDR3 is CASSLDRYGDTQYF. In nucleotides, the CDR3 is TGTGCCAGCAGCTTAGACAGGTACGGAGATACGCAGTATTTT. This chain uses TRBV7-2 with TRBJ2-3; the D gene is possibly TRBD1 (5 bases). CDR3 length: 14 amino acids. The ends were cut back, 1 base at V and 5 bases at J, with 10 bases in the middle. Per germline, CDR1 SGHTA and CDR2 FQGNSA.

The CDR3 loop reads CATTTARRGSYEQYF. CDR3 sequence (DNA): TGTGCCACTACCACAGCCCGACGGGGGTCCTACGAGCAGTACTTC. V is TRBV6-5 and J is TRBJ2-7; D is perhaps TRBD2 (6 bases). From germline, CDR1 is MNHEY and CDR2 SVGAGI. Trimming left V 10 bases short and J 1 base short, with 20 bases between. The CDR3 sequence is 15 residues long.

The V call is TRBV29-1, the J call TRBJ1-4; 9 nucleotides agree with TRBD1. With 6 bases clipped from V and 5 bases from J, the junction kept 7 bases outside the gene matches. This CDR3 contains 14 residues. Germline-derived CDR1 and CDR2 are SQVTM and ANQGSEA. Here the CDR3 DNA reads TGCAGCGTAGTCACAGGGGGCGGGAATGAAAAACTGTTTTTT. Protein: CSVVTGGGNEKLFF.

This chain uses TRBV5-1 with TRBJ2-7, with 9 bases identical to TRBD1. The CDR3 runs 13 residues. Germline assignment: CDR1 SGHRS and CDR2 YFSETQ. J was trimmed by 5 bases and V by 4 bases; bases with no gene match: 4. CDR3 in amino acids: CASSGTGKHEQYF. The CDR3 DNA sequence: TGCGCCAGCAGCGGGACAGGGAAGCACGAGCAGTACTTC. The full variable domain, in which reference TRBV5-1 and TRBJ2-7 provide the parts outside the CDR3, is KAGVTQTPRYLIKTRGQQVTLSCSPISGHRSVSWYQQTPGQGLQFLFEYFSETQRNKGNFPGRFSGRQFSNSRSEMNVSTLELGDSALYLCASSGTGKHEQYFGPGTRLTVT.

This clone has just one count. The chain has TRBV4-1 and TRBJ2-2, with TRBD1 identical over 7 bases. Germline CDR1 and CDR2: MGHRA and YSYEKL. The V gene end was trimmed by 4 bases and the J gene end by 4 bases; junction bases not matched to a gene: 6. The CDR3 is 15 residues long. CDR3 in DNA: TGCGCCAGCAGCCTCAGACAGGGAGTCACCGGGGAGCTGTTTTTT. Translated, it gives CASSLRQGVTGELFF.

The chain links TRBV28 to TRBJ2-3; TRBD2 aligns across 8 bases. Trimming took 6 bases from V and 2 from J; bases not matched to a gene: 13. Germline V gene sequence: CDR1 MDHEN, CDR2 SYDVKM. The CDR3 extends over 17 amino acids. CDR3 sequence reads: CASSPPGIAGLTDTQYF. CDR3 nucleotides: TGTGCCAGCAGCCCACCTGGGATAGCGGGGCTCACAGATACGCAGTATTTT.

This clone was counted between two and nine times. The genes are TRBV20-1 and TRBJ1-2; D is possibly TRBD1 (6 bases). Trimming pared 3 bases from V and 4 bases from J, leaving 18 bases between. Germline assignment: CDR1 DFQATT and CDR2 SNEGSKA (reference sequence). The CDR3 length is 15 residues. CDR3: CSASSQGKAFYGYTF. The DNA of the CDR3 is TGCAGTGCTAGTTCCCAGGGGAAGGCTTTCTATGGCTACACCTTC.

With regard to this clone: Other DNA variants within this sample encode the same CDR3. The chain joins TRBV19 to TRBJ1-1, with D unresolved. From germline, CDR1 is LNHDA and CDR2 SQIVND (reference sequence). V was clipped by 2 bases and J by 1 base, with 5 bases between them. The length of the CDR3 is 13 residues. The CDR3 spells CASSIRQNTEAFF. DNA for the CDR3: TGTGCCAGTAGTATACGACAGAACACTGAAGCTTTCTTT.

V and J are TRBV24-1 and TRBJ2-6, with D maybe TRBD1 (5 bases). CDR1 and CDR2 (germline): KGHDR, SFDVKD. Trimming cost V 4 bases and J 6 bases, with 15 bases left between them. The CDR3 consists of 16 residues. As DNA, the CDR3 is TGTGCCACCAGTGACTCGACAGTTCCGGCGGCCAACGTCCTGACTTTC. It is translated as CATSDSTVPAANVLTF.

The rearrangement joins TRBV4-3 to TRBJ1-4; D is perhaps TRBD1 (6 bases). This CDR3 is 14 amino acids long. Germline V CDR1 and CDR2: LGHNA, YSLEER. Trimming took 0 bases from V and 6 from J, leaving 8 bases between them. The CDR3 DNA reads TGCGCCAGCAGCCAAGATCGACAGGATGAAAAACTGTTTTTT. Translation: CASSQDRQDEKLFF.

This sequence joins TRBV6-2 or TRBV6-3 and TRBJ1-5; 8 bases match TRBD1. The CDR3 extends over 13 amino acids. J gave up 7 bases and V 2 bases, and 1 base lay outside the gene matches. The germline V gene has CDR1 MNHEY and CDR2 SVGEGT. The DNA for the CDR3 is TGTGCCAGCAGTTACGACAGGGGACAGCCCCAGCATTTT. Residues: CASSYDRGQPQHF.

V is TRBV20-1 and J is TRBJ1-1; D might be TRBD1 (5 bases). The CDR3 sequence is 11 residues long. The V gene's germline CDR1 is DFQATT and CDR2 SNEGSKA (reference sequence). With 7 bases removed from V and 2 bases from J, the gap between germline ends came to 8 bases. The CDR3 DNA follows: TGCAGTGAGGGGACTAACACTGAAGCTTTCTTT. It yields the protein CSEGTNTEAFF.

The genes are TRBV29-1 and TRBJ2-1, with 7 bases fitting TRBD1. V trimming: 0 bases; J trimming: 1 base; junction bases outside the gene matches: 6. Germline CDR1 and CDR2: SQVTM and ANQGSEA. This CDR3 has 16 amino acids. The DNA for the CDR3 is TGCAGCGTTGAAGAGCGACAGGGTAGATCCTACAATGAGCAGTTCTTC. Its translation: CSVEERQGRSYNEQFF.

The chain combines TRBV7-2 with TRBJ1-1, with a weak D call TRBD1 (6 bases). Trimming removed 5 bases from V and 6 bases from J, with 13 bases in between. The CDR3 is made up of 13 amino acids. Looked up from germline, CDR1 is SGHTA and CDR2 is FQGNSA. CDR3 in amino acids: CASSVQGRAEAFF. The CDR3 nucleotides are TGTGCCAGCAGCGTACAGGGAAGGGCTGAAGCTTTCTTT.

This clone has ten or more counts. This CDR3 is CASSLLPRDWVSYEQYF. CDR3 coding DNA: TGTGCCAGCAGCCTCCTCCCCCGGGACTGGGTCTCCTACGAGCAGTACTTC. The V gene is TRBV6-2 or TRBV6-3, the J gene TRBJ2-7, with a weak D call TRBD2 (6 bases). The CDR3 contains 17 residues. Germline-derived CDR1 and CDR2 are MNHEY and SVGEGT. The ends were cut back, 6 bases at V and 0 bases at J, with 21 bases in the middle.

CDR3 residues: CASSLTGMTGKSDYEQYF. Here the CDR3 DNA reads TGTGCCAGCAGTTTAACTGGGATGACAGGGAAGTCAGACTACGAGCAGTACTTC. This chain joins TRBV28 and TRBJ2-7, with 7 bases lining up with TRBD1. Trimming cost V 2 bases and J 3 bases; bases outside gene matches: 16. The CDR3 sequence is 18 residues long. CDR1 and CDR2 from the germline V gene are MDHEN and SYDVKM.

This chain joins TRBV7-8 and TRBJ2-7; TRBD2 is a possible D gene (5 bases). The V gene's germline CDR1 is SGHVS and CDR2 FQNEAQ. This CDR3 is 15 amino acids long. V was pared by 5 bases and J by 3 bases, with 17 bases between. The CDR3 spells CASSPPARADYEQYF. The DNA of the CDR3 is TGTGCCAGCAGCCCCCCGGCCCGAGCGGACTACGAGCAGTACTTC.

The count of this clone is one. V is TRBV30 and J is TRBJ1-2; 7 bases align to TRBD1. J was trimmed by 2 bases and V by 3 bases; bases with no gene match: 6. CDR3 length equals 14 residues. Germline V lookup: CDR1 GTSNPN, CDR2 SVGIG (reference sequence). The CDR3 here is CAWRYRDRNYGYTF. CDR3 bases: TGTGCCTGGAGATACCGGGACAGAAACTATGGCTACACCTTC.

The chain has TRBV20-1 and TRBJ1-2; TRBD1 might be the D (5 bases). Trimming stripped 3 bases from V and 13 bases from J, with 15 bases between. CDR3 length: 11 amino acids. Germline CDR1 reads DFQATT; CDR2 reads SNEGSKA (reference sequence). CDR3 nucleotide sequence: TGCAGTGCTAGGCAGACAGCCTCGGTCACCTTC. Translated, it gives CSARQTASVTF.

CDR3 DNA sequence: TGCGCCAGCAGCCAAGACGCAGCTAACTATGGCTACACCTTC. Translation: CASSQDAANYGYTF. V usage is TRBV4-1 and J usage is TRBJ1-2; D is ambiguous. Germline CDR1 MGHRA, CDR2 YSYEKL. The ends were cut back, 0 bases at V and 0 bases at J, with 5 bases in the middle. CDR3 length: 14 residues.